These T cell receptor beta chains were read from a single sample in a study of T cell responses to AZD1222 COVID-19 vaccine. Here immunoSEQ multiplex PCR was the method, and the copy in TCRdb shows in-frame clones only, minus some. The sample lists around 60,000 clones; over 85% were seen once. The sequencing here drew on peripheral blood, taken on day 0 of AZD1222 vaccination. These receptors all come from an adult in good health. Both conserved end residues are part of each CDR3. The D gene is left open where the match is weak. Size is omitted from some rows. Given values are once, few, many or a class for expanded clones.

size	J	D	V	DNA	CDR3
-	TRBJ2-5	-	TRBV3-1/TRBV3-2	TGTGCCAGCAGCTCACGGACACCACAAGAGACCCAGTACTTC	CASSSRTPQETQYF
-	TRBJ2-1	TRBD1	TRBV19	TGTGCCAGTAGTGGCCAGTGGACAGGGATTTCCTACAATGAGCAGTTCTTC	CASSGQWTGISYNEQFF
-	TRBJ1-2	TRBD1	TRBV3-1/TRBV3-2	TGTGCCAGCAGCCGGAGGGACAGGGGTAACTATGGCTACACCTTC	CASSRRDRGNYGYTF
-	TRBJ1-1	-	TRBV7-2	TGTGCCAGCAGCCCAACGGTCGGGTCCTGGAGTACTGAAGCTTTCTTT	CASSPTVGSWSTEAFF
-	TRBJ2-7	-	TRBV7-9	TGTGCCAGCAGTCGGGACGTGGGGGCCGAGCAGTACTTC	CASSRDVGAEQYF
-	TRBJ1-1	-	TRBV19	TGTGCCAGTAGTCTCCCTTGGGGGGCCGCTGGCGACACTGAAGCTTTCTTT	CASSLPWGAAGDTEAFF
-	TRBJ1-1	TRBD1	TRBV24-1	TGTGCCTTCCACCGGGACAGTACTATGAACACTGAAGCTTTCTTT	CAFHRDSTMNTEAFF
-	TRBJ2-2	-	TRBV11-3	TGTGCCAGCAGCCAGACAGACCGGGGAGAGCTGTTTTTT	CASSQTDRGELFF
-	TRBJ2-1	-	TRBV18	TGTGCCAGCTCACCGCCGGTGGGACTCATGAGTGGTGAGCAGTTCTTC	CASSPPVGLMSGEQFF
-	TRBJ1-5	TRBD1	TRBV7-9	TGTGCCAGCAGCTTAGGGACAGGGCAGGAGCCCCAGCATTTT	CASSLGTGQEPQHF
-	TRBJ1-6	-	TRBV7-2	TGTGCCAGCAGCTTCCAGGGGAATTCACCCCTCCACTTT	CASSFQGNSPLHF
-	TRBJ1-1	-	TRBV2	TGTGCCAGCAGTGCCGGGGCCCAGAACACTGAAGCTTTCTTT	CASSAGAQNTEAFF
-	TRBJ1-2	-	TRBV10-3	TGTGCCATCAGCCCAGGTTCTGATGGCTACACCTTC	CAISPGSDGYTF
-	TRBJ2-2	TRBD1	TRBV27	TGTGCCAGCAGCCGCGTTCTCGGGACAGCCACCGGGGAGCTGTTTTTT	CASSRVLGTATGELFF
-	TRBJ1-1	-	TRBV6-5	TGTGCCAGCAGCTTGGGGGGGCACACTGAAGCTTTCTTT	CASSLGGHTEAFF
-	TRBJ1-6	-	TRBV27	TGTGCCAGCAGCCCTTGGGCCCATAATTCACCCCTCCACTTT	CASSPWAHNSPLHF
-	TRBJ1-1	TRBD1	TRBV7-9	TGTGCCAGCAGCAAACACAGGGGCCAGGCCGCCTGGAAAGCTTTCTTT	CASSKHRGQAAWKAFF
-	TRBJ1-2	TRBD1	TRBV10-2	TGCGCCAGCAGTCCTCAGGGGGATATATTTGGCTACACCTTC	CASSPQGDIFGYTF
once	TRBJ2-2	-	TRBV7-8	TGTGCCAGCTTAATGGGAGGCACCGGGGAGCTGTTTTTT	CASLMGGTGELFF
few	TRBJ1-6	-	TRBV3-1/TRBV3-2	TGTGCCAGCAGCCAAGTTCCACTGAGGGGTCGACCCCTCCACTTT	CASSQVPLRGRPLHF
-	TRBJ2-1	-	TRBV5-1	TGCGCCAGCACCCGGAACGGGGGAGACTACAATGAGCAGTTCTTC	CASTRNGGDYNEQFF
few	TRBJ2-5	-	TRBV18	TGTGCCAGCTCCCCTAAGGGGGGAGGAGAGACCCAGTACTTC	CASSPKGGGETQYF
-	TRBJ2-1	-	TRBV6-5	TGTGCCAGCAGTTACGGTGATGTGGGGTCCTACAATGAGCAGTTCTTC	CASSYGDVGSYNEQFF
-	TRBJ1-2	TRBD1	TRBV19	TGTGCCAGTAGTTCCGGACAGGGTAGCTATGGCTACACCTTC	CASSSGQGSYGYTF
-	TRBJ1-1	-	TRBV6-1	TGTGCCAGCAGTGAAAGGAGGGGTATGAACACTGAAGCTTTCTTT	CASSERRGMNTEAFF
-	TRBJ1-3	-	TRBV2	TGTGCCAGCAGTGAAATAAGTATGCACACCATATATTTT	CASSEISMHTIYF
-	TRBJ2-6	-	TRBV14	TGTGCCAGCAGCCAAGGGGGATTCTCTGGGGCCAACGTCCTGACTTTC	CASSQGGFSGANVLTF
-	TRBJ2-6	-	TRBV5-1	TGCGCCAGCAGCTTGGTGTTCGGGACAAGCTCTGGGGCCAACGTCCTGACTTTC	CASSLVFGTSSGANVLTF
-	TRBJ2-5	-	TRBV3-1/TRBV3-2	TGTGCCAGCAGCCAAGATCCAGCGAACCAAGAGACCCAGTACTTC	CASSQDPANQETQYF
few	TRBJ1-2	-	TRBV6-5	TGTGCCAGCAGCGACAGCTATGGCTACACCTTC	CASSDSYGYTF
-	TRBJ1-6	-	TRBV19	TGTGCCAGTAGTATTACCAGGGCCTATAATTCACCCCTCCACTTT	CASSITRAYNSPLHF
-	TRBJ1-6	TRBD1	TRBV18	TGTGCCAGCTCAGTCCGGGGGACAGGGGGCTATAATTCACCCCTCCACTTT	CASSVRGTGGYNSPLHF
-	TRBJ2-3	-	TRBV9	TGTGCCAGCAGCGACACATCTACCAGCACAGATACGCAGTATTTT	CASSDTSTSTDTQYF
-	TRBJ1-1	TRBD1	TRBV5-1	TGCGCCAGCAGCTTGGTTGGGCAGGGGGCCACTGAAGCTTTCTTT	CASSLVGQGATEAFF
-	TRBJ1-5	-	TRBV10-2	TGCGCCAGCAGACAGGGATTGAGTCAGCCCCAGCATTTT	CASRQGLSQPQHF
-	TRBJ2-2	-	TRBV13	TGTGCCAGCAGCTCCCGACAGGCGAACACCGGGGAGCTGTTTTTT	CASSSRQANTGELFF
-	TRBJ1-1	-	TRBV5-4	TGTGCCAGCAGCTTGGGAGGGGGAACTGAAGCTTTCTTT	CASSLGGGTEAFF
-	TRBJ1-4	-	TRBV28	TGTGCCAGCAGTTTCGGACTAGGAGGAAATGAAAAACTGTTTTTT	CASSFGLGGNEKLFF
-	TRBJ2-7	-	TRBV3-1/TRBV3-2	TGTGCCAGCAGCCAAGATTGGGGGCGCGAGCAGTACTTC	CASSQDWGREQYF
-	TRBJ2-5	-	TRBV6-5	TGTGCCAGCAGCCAACGTAAGGGGGAGACCCAGTACTTC	CASSQRKGETQYF
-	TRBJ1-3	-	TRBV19	TGTGCCAGTAGTCCCATTCATGGCAGCGGAAACACCATATATTTT	CASSPIHGSGNTIYF
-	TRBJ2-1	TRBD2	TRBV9	TGTGCCAGCAGCTCGATCCCGCGGGGGGGAAACAATGAGCAGTTCTTC	CASSSIPRGGNNEQFF
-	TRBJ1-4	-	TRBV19	TGTGCCAGTAGTAGCCGGCCCGGGGAGGGGCGAAAACTGTTTTTT	CASSSRPGEGRKLFF
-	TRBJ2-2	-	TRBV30	TGTGCCTGGAGTGTATTGCGACCCGGGGAGCTGTTTTTT	CAWSVLRPGELFF
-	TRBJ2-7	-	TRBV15	TGTGCCACCAGCAGAGATAGGGGGTCGTACGAGCAGTACTTC	CATSRDRGSYEQYF
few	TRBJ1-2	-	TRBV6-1	TGTGCCAGCAGTGATGGGCGTTATGGCTACACCTTC	CASSDGRYGYTF
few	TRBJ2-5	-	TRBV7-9	TGTGCCAGCAGCCCCCCAGGGGGAGGGCTGGTGACCCAGTACTTC	CASSPPGGGLVTQYF
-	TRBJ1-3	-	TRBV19	TGTGCCAGTAGTACCCTGGGTATAACGGATGGAAACACCATATATTTT	CASSTLGITDGNTIYF
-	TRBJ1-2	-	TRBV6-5	TGTGCCAGCAGGCAGGAGGGGCATAACTATGGCTACACCTTC	CASRQEGHNYGYTF
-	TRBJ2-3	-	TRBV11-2	TGTGCCAGCAGCTTGTTACAGGGAGATACGCAGTATTTT	CASSLLQGDTQYF
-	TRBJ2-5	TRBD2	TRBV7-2	TGTGCCAGCAGCTTAGAAGTTGCGGGGGGCCGGAAGACCCAGTACTTC	CASSLEVAGGRKTQYF
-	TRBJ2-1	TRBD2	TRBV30	TGTGCCTGGAGTCATCCCCTAGCGGGGGTCTACAATGAGCAGTTCTTC	CAWSHPLAGVYNEQFF
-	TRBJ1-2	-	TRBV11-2	TGTGCCAGCAGCTTAGATCCGGCTAACTATGGCTACACCTTC	CASSLDPANYGYTF
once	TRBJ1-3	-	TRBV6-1	TGTGCCAGCAGTGAACCTGGTGGGGGGTTCGGAAACACCATATATTTT	CASSEPGGGFGNTIYF
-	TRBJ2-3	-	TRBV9	TGTGCCAGCAGCGTAGTGCCCACAGATACGCAGTATTTT	CASSVVPTDTQYF